These 12 T cell receptor beta chains came from one sample sequenced in a study of shared clonotypes between healthy human individuals. TCRdb's copy holds only in-frame clones and misses some; the assay was immunoSEQ multiplex PCR. The table shows some 2,400,000 clones, with around 95% occurring only once. Sequencing used naive CD4+ T cells sorted from blood. Specified subset: CD45RA+ positively selected. These receptors were obtained from a man younger than 30 in good health.

The chain uses TRBV9 and TRBJ1-2, with 8 bases identical to TRBD1. Germline CDR1 and CDR2: SGDLS and YYNGEE. The CDR3 totals 14 residues. The ends lost 0 bases at V and 8 bases at J; junction bases unmatched: 6. The DNA of the CDR3 is TGTGCCAGCAGCGTAGAATGGACAGGGAACGGCTACACCTTC. Its translation is CASSVEWTGNGYTF.

The V call is TRBV25-1, the J call TRBJ2-3; 7 bases line up with TRBD2. Losses at the gene ends were 0 bases for V and 4 bases for J; bases not matched to a gene: 7. Germline CDR1 is MGHDK and CDR2 is SYGVNS. The CDR3 is made up of 16 amino acids. CDR3 in DNA: TGTGCCAGCAGTGAATATTGGGGAGGGCAGTCAGATACGCAGTATTTT. Translating gives CASSEYWGGQSDTQYF.

The chain carries TRBV5-1 and TRBJ1-4; D gene uncertain. V lost 6 bases and J lost 5, with 20 bases in between. The CDR3 has 16 amino acids. The V gene's germline CDR1 is SGHRS and CDR2 YFSETQ. CDR3 nucleotides: TGCGCCAGCACCTCGGGCGGTTGGGGAACGAATGAAAAACTGTTTTTT. The encoded protein is CASTSGGWGTNEKLFF.

V and J are TRBV5-1 and TRBJ2-5; 14 positions agree with TRBD2. Germline V gene sequence: CDR1 SGHRS, CDR2 YFSETQ. The CDR3 covers 20 residues. With V trimmed by 1 base and J by 2 bases, 13 bases remained unmatched. CDR3 protein: CASSLTGTSGRLPIQETQYF. The CDR3 nucleotides are TGCGCCAGCAGCTTGACGGGGACTAGCGGGAGACTTCCCATTCAAGAGACCCAGTACTTC.

About this clone: A read error may account for a junction end that differs from germline. This chain joins TRBV10-3 and TRBJ2-2, with 8 positions matching TRBD1. Germline V gives CDR1 ENHRY, CDR2 SYGVKD. The CDR3 has 14 residues. The CDR3 loop reads CAISDRGNNGELFF. As DNA, the CDR3 is TGTGCCATCAGCGACAGGGGAAACAACGGGGAGCTGTTTTTT.

V gene TRBV15 combines with J gene TRBJ2-5; 7 positions agree with TRBD1. V dropped 6 bases and J dropped 2; count of bases not matched to a gene: 9. From germline, CDR1 is LNHNV and CDR2 YYDKDF (reference sequence). The CDR3 loop spans 15 amino acids. For the CDR3, the DNA is TGTGCCACCAGGAAACTACAGGGGACACAAGAGACCCAGTACTTC. Translation: CATRKLQGTQETQYF.

With respect to this clone: Other nucleotide sequences in the sample specify the same CDR3. The genes are TRBV6-5 and TRBJ2-2; D uncertain. CDR1 and CDR2 from the germline V gene are MNHEY and SVGAGI. Between the trimmed V and J ends, which lost 3 bases and 3 bases, there was a span of 5 bases. CDR3 length: 13 amino acids. CDR3 DNA: TGTGCCAGCAGTTATCGTGACACCGGGGAGCTGTTTTTT. Translating gives CASSYRDTGELFF.

V gene TRBV5-4 combines with J gene TRBJ2-5; TRBD1 matches at 7 bases. V shed 0 bases and J 4 bases; nucleotides not matched to a gene: 3. The CDR3 loop spans 14 amino acids. CDR1 is SGHNT and CDR2 is YYREEE in the germline V gene (reference sequence). CDR3 sequence reads: CASSLGTGLETQYF. In DNA form, the CDR3 reads TGTGCCAGCAGCTTGGGGACAGGACTAGAGACCCAGTACTTC.

The chain uses TRBV6-1 and TRBJ2-3; TRBD1 matches 7 bases. This CDR3 is 14 amino acids long. The V gene's germline CDR1 is MNHNS and CDR2 SASEGT. The V gene end was trimmed by 8 bases and the J gene end by 2 bases; junction bases not matched to a gene: 7. CDR3 sequence reads: CASRWGQITDTQYF. The CDR3 DNA is TGTGCCAGCCGTTGGGGACAGATCACAGATACGCAGTATTTT.

This chain connects TRBV5-1 to TRBJ2-3; D tentatively reads TRBD1 or TRBD2 (5 bases each). Trimming took 4 bases from V and 8 from J, leaving 20 bases between them. Germline loops: CDR1 SGHRS, CDR2 YFSETQ. The CDR3 consists of 15 residues. CDR3 nucleotides: TGCGCCAGCAGCCCGGACCCGGGGCGCGAGGTTACGCAGTATTTT. Its translation is CASSPDPGREVTQYF. Supplemented by reference TRBV5-1 and TRBJ2-3, the full variable domain reads KAGVTQTPRYLIKTRGQQVTLSCSPISGHRSVSWYQQTPGQGLQFLFEYFSETQRNKGNFPGRFSGRQFSNSRSEMNVSTLELGDSALYLCASSPDPGREVTQYFGPGTRLTVL.

This clone has a single count. The chain carries TRBV27 and TRBJ2-1, with D unclear. Trimming stripped 3 bases from V and 7 bases from J, with 13 bases between. The CDR3 is 14 residues long. Germline values: CDR1 MNHEY, CDR2 SMNVEV (reference sequence). CDR3 in amino acids: CASSFSPWVNEQFF. The CDR3 DNA reads TGTGCCAGCAGTTTCTCTCCTTGGGTAAATGAGCAGTTCTTC.

CDR3 nucleotides: TGTGCCAGCAGCACTCTCTACAGGGGGCCCTATGGCTACACCTTC. Its protein is CASSTLYRGPYGYTF. The gene calls are TRBV21-1 and TRBJ1-2; TRBD1 is the table's D call and was not checked against the DNA. TRBV21-1 is a documented pseudogene. The CDR3 is 15 amino acids.